This passage covers 3 T cell receptor beta chains from one sample sequenced in a study of STAT3 mutations in large granular lymphocyte leukemia. Study-wide findings and caveats: In T-cell large granular lymphocyte leukemia, about half of patients showed multiple immunodominant subclonotypes.

Assay used: immunoSEQ multiplex PCR; TCRdb lists only in-frame clones, some missing. Here the sample spans thousands of clones, around 48% being singletons. These receptors' antigens are unknown. Sequencing was carried out using peripheral blood mononuclear cells. These receptor sequences come from a woman aged 65 to 85 with T-cell large granular lymphocyte leukemia. Some clones in this sample may be carry-over from other donors' samples.

The chain has TRBV29-1 and TRBJ1-1, with D possibly matching TRBD1 (5 bases). Germline V gene sequence: CDR1 SQVTM, CDR2 ANQGSEA. V lost 7 bases, J lost 3 bases, and 18 bases lay in between. This CDR3 is 14 amino acids long. The CDR3 spells CSGGGLGGDTEAFF. CDR3 nucleotide sequence: TGCAGCGGTGGGGGACTGGGAGGGGACACTGAAGCTTTCTTT.

The chain couples TRBV7-9 to TRBJ1-1; D unclear. This CDR3 is 14 amino acids long. V was cut by 1 base and J by 3 bases, with 9 bases left in between. Looked up from germline, CDR1 is SEHNR and CDR2 is FQNEAQ (reference sequence). CDR3 loop: CASSLVSRYTEAFF. CDR3 bases: TGTGCCAGCAGCTTAGTCTCCAGATACACTGAAGCTTTCTTT. Full variable domain (outside the CDR3, taken from reference TRBV7-9 and TRBJ1-1): DTGVSQNPRHKITKRGQNVTFRCDPISEHNRLYWYRQTLGQGPEFLTYFQNEAQLEKSRLLSDRFSAERPKGSFSTLEIQRTEQGDSAMYLCASSLVSRYTEAFFGQGTRLTVV.

The chain employs TRBV18 and TRBJ2-1, with D possibly being TRBD1 (5 bases). The germline CDR1 and CDR2 sequences are KGHSH and LQKENI. CDR3 length: 14 amino acids. The V end lost 3 bases, the J end lost 8 bases, and 14 bases lay between the germline ends. The CDR3 DNA follows: TGTGCCAGCTCACCCCGAAGGGGTCGGTATGAGCAGTTCTTC. This gives the protein CASSPRRGRYEQFF.